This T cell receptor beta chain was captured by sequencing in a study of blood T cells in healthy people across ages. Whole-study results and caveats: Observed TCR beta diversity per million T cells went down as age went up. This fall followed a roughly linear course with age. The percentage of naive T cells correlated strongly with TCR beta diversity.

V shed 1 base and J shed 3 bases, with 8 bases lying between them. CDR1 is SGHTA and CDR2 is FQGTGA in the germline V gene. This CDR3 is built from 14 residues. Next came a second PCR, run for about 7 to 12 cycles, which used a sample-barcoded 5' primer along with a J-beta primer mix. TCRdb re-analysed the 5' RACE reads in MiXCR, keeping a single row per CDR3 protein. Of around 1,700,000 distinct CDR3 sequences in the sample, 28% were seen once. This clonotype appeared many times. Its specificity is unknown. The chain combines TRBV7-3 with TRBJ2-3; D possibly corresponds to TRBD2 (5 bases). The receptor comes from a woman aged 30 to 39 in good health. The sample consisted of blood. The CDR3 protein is CASSLIEGTDTQYF. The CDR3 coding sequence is TGTGCCAGCAGCTTAATTGAGGGTACAGATACGCAGTATTTT.